These T cell receptor beta chains were read from a single sample in a study of somatic mutations in cytotoxic T cells in rheumatoid arthritis. TCRdb keeps only in-frame clones here, not all; method: immunoSEQ multiplex PCR. Of about 10,000 clones detected, approximately 86% appear once; the ten largest clones hold approximately 7.3%. Sequenced: CD8+ T cells sorted from blood. The source of these receptors is an adult with rheumatoid arthritis. Each CDR3 is given with its conserved first and last residue. The D gene is left open where the match is weak. Clone sizes are given selectively: once, few, many, or a class where the clone is expanded.

J: TRBJ2-5; size: .; V: TRBV27; D: .; DNA: TGTGCCAGCAGTTTATACCAACAAGAGACCCAGTACTTC; CDR3: CASSLYQQETQYF
J: TRBJ2-1; size: .; V: TRBV29-1; D: .; DNA: TGCAGCGTTGTTCAGAGCTCCTACAATGAGCAGTTCTTC; CDR3: CSVVQSSYNEQFF
J: TRBJ1-3; size: .; V: TRBV5-5; D: .; DNA: TGTGCCAGCAGCTTGACGCCACGGCAAAGCACTGGAAACACCATATATTTT; CDR3: CASSLTPRQSTGNTIYF
J: TRBJ1-1; size: .; V: TRBV2; D: TRBD1; DNA: TGTGCCAGCAGGGGACAGGGGGCGAGGACTGAAGCTTTCTTT; CDR3: CASRGQGARTEAFF
J: TRBJ2-7; size: .; V: TRBV28; D: TRBD2; DNA: TGTGCCAGCAGTTTAGGTTCTAGCGGGGTTTACGAGCAGTACTTC; CDR3: CASSLGSSGVYEQYF
J: TRBJ1-1; size: once; V: TRBV19; D: .; DNA: TGTGCCAGTAGTGAGGCGGGGGTTGGGGGCACTGAAGCTTTCTTT; CDR3: CASSEAGVGGTEAFF
J: TRBJ1-5; size: .; V: TRBV5-6; D: .; DNA: TGTGCCAGCAGCCAAATTAATCAGCCCCAGCATTTT; CDR3: CASSQINQPQHF
J: TRBJ1-1; size: .; V: TRBV6-1; D: TRBD1; DNA: TGTGCCGGGACAGGGAACACTGAAGCTTTCTTT; CDR3: CAGTGNTEAFF
J: TRBJ2-5; size: .; V: TRBV27; D: .; DNA: TGTGCCAGCAGTTTCACCGACAGAGGGGAGACCCAGTACTTC; CDR3: CASSFTDRGETQYF
J: TRBJ1-2; size: .; V: TRBV4-1; D: .; DNA: TGCGCCAGCAGCCAAGGTAGGGACACCTATGGCTACACCTTC; CDR3: CASSQGRDTYGYTF
J: TRBJ2-3; size: .; V: TRBV5-6; D: .; DNA: TGTGCCAGCAGCTTGATGAGACAGGTAGATACGCAGTATTTT; CDR3: CASSLMRQVDTQYF
J: TRBJ1-1; size: .; V: TRBV9; D: .; DNA: TGTGCCAGCAGTGCGTCACGGGGGTTTAACACTGAAGCTTTCTTT; CDR3: CASSASRGFNTEAFF
J: TRBJ2-7; size: .; V: TRBV5-1; D: .; DNA: TGCGCCAGCAGGTCCCGTACAGGGTTCGGCTACGAGCAGTACTTC; CDR3: CASRSRTGFGYEQYF
J: TRBJ2-5; size: few; V: TRBV13; D: TRBD2; DNA: TGTGCCAGCGGGGGGAGGGGTCCCCGAGAGACCCAGTACTTC; CDR3: CASGGRGPRETQYF
J: TRBJ2-5; size: once; V: TRBV14; D: TRBD2; DNA: TGTGCCAGCAGCGCAGGACTAGCCGGGGAGACCCAGTACTTC; CDR3: CASSAGLAGETQYF
J: TRBJ2-7; size: .; V: TRBV5-1; D: .; DNA: TGCGCCAGCAGCTTGGGCTTTCAGGGTACGTTGCCCTACGAGCAGTACTTC; CDR3: CASSLGFQGTLPYEQYF
J: TRBJ1-4; size: few; V: TRBV25-1; D: .; DNA: TGTGCCAGCAACAGGGTTGTGGGTGAAAAACTGTTTTTT; CDR3: CASNRVVGEKLFF
J: TRBJ1-1; size: few; V: TRBV5-1; D: TRBD1; DNA: TGCGCCAGCAGCTTGGAAGCAGGGGGCCTGAACACTGAAGCTTTCTTT; CDR3: CASSLEAGGLNTEAFF
J: TRBJ2-3; size: .; V: TRBV7-2; D: TRBD2; DNA: TGTGCCAGCAGCTTGCTAGCGGGAGTAGAGGATACGCAGTATTTT; CDR3: CASSLLAGVEDTQYF
J: TRBJ2-3; size: .; V: TRBV9; D: .; DNA: TGTGCCAGCAGCCCAACTCTAGGCGATACGCAGTATTTT; CDR3: CASSPTLGDTQYF
J: TRBJ2-7; size: .; V: TRBV2; D: .; DNA: TGTGCCAGCAGTAAGACATCCTCCTACGAGCAGTACTTC; CDR3: CASSKTSSYEQYF
J: TRBJ1-2; size: .; V: TRBV9; D: TRBD1; DNA: TGTGCCAGCAGCGTTCACGGAACGGGACAGACAGCTAACTATGGCTACACCTTC; CDR3: CASSVHGTGQTANYGYTF
J: TRBJ1-2; size: .; V: TRBV10-3; D: .; DNA: TGTGCCATCTCGGGGGGCGCGGATGGCTACACCTTC; CDR3: CAISGGADGYTF
J: TRBJ2-7; size: .; V: TRBV6-5; D: TRBD1; DNA: TGTGCCAGCAGTTACCAGGACAGGATCTACGAGCAGTACTTC; CDR3: CASSYQDRIYEQYF
J: TRBJ1-1; size: few; V: TRBV4-1; D: .; DNA: TGCGCCAGCAGCCAGGGCTGGGCTGAAGCTTTCTTT; CDR3: CASSQGWAEAFF
J: TRBJ2-2; size: once; V: TRBV19; D: .; DNA: TGTGCCAGTAGTATCCAGGGGGGGCCGGCGAACACCGGGGAGCTGTTTTTT; CDR3: CASSIQGGPANTGELFF
J: TRBJ2-7; size: .; V: TRBV5-5; D: .; DNA: TGTGCCAGCGGCCCATCCTTCGAGCAGTACTTC; CDR3: CASGPSFEQYF
J: TRBJ2-7; size: .; V: TRBV15; D: .; DNA: TGTGCCACCAGCGTATACCGAAATTACGAGCAGTACTTC; CDR3: CATSVYRNYEQYF
J: TRBJ2-5; size: .; V: TRBV9; D: TRBD1; DNA: TGTGCCAGCAGCGTAGAGACACAGGGGTGGGAGACCCAGTACTTC; CDR3: CASSVETQGWETQYF
J: TRBJ2-3; size: .; V: TRBV10-3; D: TRBD1; DNA: TGTGCCATCAAATCTGGACAGGGAACAGATACGCAGTATTTT; CDR3: CAIKSGQGTDTQYF
J: TRBJ2-1; size: .; V: TRBV9; D: .; DNA: TGTGCCAGCAGCGTGTCCGGGTACAGAGCCTACAATGAGCAGTTCTTC; CDR3: CASSVSGYRAYNEQFF
J: TRBJ2-3; size: once; V: TRBV19; D: TRBD1; DNA: TGTGCCAGTAGTATAGATCACCTAGGACAGGGTGAGAACACAGATACGCAGTATTTT; CDR3: CASSIDHLGQGENTDTQYF